This T cell receptor (beta chain) is drawn from a study of shared clonotypes between healthy human individuals. This clone was detected only once. Sequencing was performed with immunoSEQ multiplex PCR; in TCRdb, only in-frame clones are kept and a portion is missing. The table shows approximately 2.5 million clones, with around nine tenths occurring only once. Input material: naive CD4+ T cells sorted from blood. Sample subset: CD45RA+ positively selected. This sequence originates from a man younger than 30 in good health.

Here the CDR3 DNA reads TGCGCCAGCAGCTTAAGAGGCAGGCTGGATGAAAAACTGTTTTTT. It is translated as CASSLRGRLDEKLFF. The V and J genes are TRBV5-1 and TRBJ1-4; D uncertain. Germline CDR1 is SGHRS and CDR2 is YFSETQ. This CDR3 contains 15 residues. V was trimmed by 2 bases and J by 6 bases, leaving 14 bases between them. Drawing the rest from reference TRBV5-1 and TRBJ1-4, the complete variable domain is KAGVTQTPRYLIKTRGQQVTLSCSPISGHRSVSWYQQTPGQGLQFLFEYFSETQRNKGNFPGRFSGRQFSNSRSEMNVSTLELGDSALYLCASSLRGRLDEKLFFGSGTQLSVL.